This T cell receptor (beta chain) emerged from a study of blood T cell repertoires in COVID-19 (dated by TCRdb to 2018 to 2021). Study-level background: Samples from collaborators originated in the United States, Italy and Spain and spanned both the acute and convalescent phases of COVID-19. The prospective study material was composed of cDNA or gDNA derived from T cells, B-cell-depleted T cells, or PBMCs. The dataset comprised deeply sampled blood TCRbeta repertoires from subjects exposed to, actively infected with, or recovered from COVID-19. A freely available public database, intended as a resource for researchers studying the immune response to SARS-CoV-2, is where the repertoires were released. Samples came from the ongoing ImmuneRACE study (first 160 participants) plus 1,254 subjects from 6 global collaborators. Nearly every sample came with metadata listing a de-identified subject ID, COVID-19 status, age in years and sex. HLA class I and class II types, where available, came from metadata supplied by the sample provider rather than from assay-based typing. Paper-wide results and their limitations: How much clinical and demographic metadata was included differed by source and by participant, and the metadata was provided uncurated.

CDR3 length: 16 amino acids, cysteine to phenylalanine. This entry keeps only the CDR3 DNA: 48 bases, framed from base 1. The germline V gene encodes CDR1 SGHKS and CDR2 YYEKEE (reference sequence). The germline V and J ends show losses of 3 bases and 5 bases respectively, and no gene match explains 11 bases of the junction. TCRbeta CDR3 regions were amplified from genomic DNA using the immunoSEQ Assay, a bias-controlled multiplex PCR. In the source study's methods: Within the assay, amplification of reference gene primers was used to estimate how many nucleated cells each sample contained. Sequence reads were collapsed and filtered to measure the absolute abundance of every unique TCRbeta CDR3 rearrangement. For each sample, productive Simpson clonality was calculated as the square root of Simpson's diversity index across productive rearrangements. The table was pulled from immuneACCESS by TCRdb, which kept in-frame rearrangements only. Such tables lose some clones; where checked, under half of the loss comes from unresolved V genes, and the rest has no known cause. V, J and clone size are those of that table, while D and trimming were read from the DNA. For this sample there are fewer than 110,000 clones; about four fifths appear just once. Together, the top ten hold 12% of the sample.

Comments on this clone: The antigen it binds to is not known. Base-call qualities are not available, and no considerably larger clone is one nucleotide away.

Whole blood was collected in K2EDTA tubes by collaborating institutions according to the institutions' own protocols. For TCRbeta analysis, collaborator samples were shipped as frozen whole blood, as isolated PBMCs, or as DNA extracted from either sample type. The rearranged segments are TRBV5-5 and TRBJ2-7, with TRBD1 matching 10 junction bases. Sequencing input: peripheral blood. The receptor comes from a human donor in a cohort sampled during active COVID-19. The DNA reads as follows: TGTGCCAGCAGCTGGGCGCCGGGACAGGGGACGCACGAGCAGTACTTC. Translated, it reads CASSWAPGQGTHEQYF.